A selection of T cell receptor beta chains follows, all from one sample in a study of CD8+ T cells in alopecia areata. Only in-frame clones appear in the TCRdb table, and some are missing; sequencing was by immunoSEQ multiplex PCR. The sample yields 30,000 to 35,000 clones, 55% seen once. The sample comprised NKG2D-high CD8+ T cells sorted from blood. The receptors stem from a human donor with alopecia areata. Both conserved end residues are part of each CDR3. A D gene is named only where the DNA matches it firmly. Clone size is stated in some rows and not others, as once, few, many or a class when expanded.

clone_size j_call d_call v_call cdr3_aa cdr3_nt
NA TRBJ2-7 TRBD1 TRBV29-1 CSVEDFRDRGREQYF TGCAGCGTTGAAGATTTCCGGGACAGGGGGCGCGAGCAGTACTTC
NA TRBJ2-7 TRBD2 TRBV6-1 CASSDAVDRSGLAGPYEQYF TGTGCCAGCAGTGACGCCGTGGACAGATCGGGACTAGCGGGACCCTACGAGCAGTACTTC
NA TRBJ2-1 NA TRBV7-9 CASSFEGRDEQFF TGTGCCAGCAGCTTTGAAGGGAGAGATGAGCAGTTCTTC
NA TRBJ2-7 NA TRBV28 CASSLSGAREQYF TGTGCCAGCAGTTTGTCAGGGGCGAGGGAGCAGTACTTC
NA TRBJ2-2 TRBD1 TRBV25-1 CASSGTGDGTGELFF TGTGCCAGCAGTGGGACAGGGGACGGCACCGGGGAGCTGTTTTTT
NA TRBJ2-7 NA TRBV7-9 CASSGDTPYEQYF TGTGCCAGCTCGGGGGACACACCCTACGAGCAGTACTTC
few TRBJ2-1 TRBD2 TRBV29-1 CSGQGTSGTSYNEQFF TGCAGCGGCCAAGGGACTAGCGGGACTTCCTACAATGAGCAGTTCTTC
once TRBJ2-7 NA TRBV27 CASSFSGTGYEQYF TGTGCCAGCAGTTTTTCAGGGACTGGCTACGAGCAGTACTTC
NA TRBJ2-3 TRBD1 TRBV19 CASSMLGQATTDTQYF TGTGCCAGTAGTATGCTCGGACAGGCGACCACAGATACGCAGTATTTT
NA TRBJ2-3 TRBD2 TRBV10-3 CAIKNDGRAGDTQYF TGTGCCATCAAGAATGATGGGAGGGCTGGAGATACGCAGTATTTT
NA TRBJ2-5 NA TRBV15 CATSRTPQETQYF TGTGCCACCAGCAGAACCCCCCAAGAGACCCAGTACTTC
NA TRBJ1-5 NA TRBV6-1 CASSEAVGQPQHF TGTGCCAGCAGTGAGGCAGTCGGTCAGCCCCAGCATTTT
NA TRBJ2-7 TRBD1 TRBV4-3 CASQPHYKVRDSSYEQYF TGCGCCAGCCAGCCGCATTACAAGGTTAGGGACAGCTCATACGAGCAGTACTTC
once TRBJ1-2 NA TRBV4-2 CASSQDTARYGYTF TGTGCCAGCAGCCAAGATACAGCTAGGTATGGCTACACCTTC
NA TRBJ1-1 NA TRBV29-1 CSVGAAYGTEAFF TGCAGCGTTGGGGCGGCTTACGGAACTGAAGCTTTCTTT
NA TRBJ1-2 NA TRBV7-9 CASSLAGDGYTF TGTGCCAGCAGCTTAGCAGGGGATGGCTACACCTTC
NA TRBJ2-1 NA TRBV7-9 CASSFGSPRAEQFF TGTGCCAGCAGCTTCGGGTCCCCACGGGCCGAGCAGTTCTTC
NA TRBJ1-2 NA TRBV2 CASSQTAPNYGYTF TGTGCCAGCAGTCAGACAGCTCCTAACTATGGCTACACCTTC
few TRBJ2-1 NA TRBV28 CASSLNEQFF TGTGCCAGCAGTTTAAATGAGCAGTTCTTC
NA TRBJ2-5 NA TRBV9 CASSAGQGGVGETQYF TGTGCCAGCAGCGCAGGACAGGGAGGGGTGGGAGAGACCCAGTACTTC
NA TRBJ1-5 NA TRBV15 CATSTAYQPQHF TGTGCCACCAGTACGGCGTATCAGCCCCAGCATTTT
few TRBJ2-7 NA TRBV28 CASSNGVYEQYF TGTGCCAGCAGTAACGGGGTCTACGAGCAGTACTTC